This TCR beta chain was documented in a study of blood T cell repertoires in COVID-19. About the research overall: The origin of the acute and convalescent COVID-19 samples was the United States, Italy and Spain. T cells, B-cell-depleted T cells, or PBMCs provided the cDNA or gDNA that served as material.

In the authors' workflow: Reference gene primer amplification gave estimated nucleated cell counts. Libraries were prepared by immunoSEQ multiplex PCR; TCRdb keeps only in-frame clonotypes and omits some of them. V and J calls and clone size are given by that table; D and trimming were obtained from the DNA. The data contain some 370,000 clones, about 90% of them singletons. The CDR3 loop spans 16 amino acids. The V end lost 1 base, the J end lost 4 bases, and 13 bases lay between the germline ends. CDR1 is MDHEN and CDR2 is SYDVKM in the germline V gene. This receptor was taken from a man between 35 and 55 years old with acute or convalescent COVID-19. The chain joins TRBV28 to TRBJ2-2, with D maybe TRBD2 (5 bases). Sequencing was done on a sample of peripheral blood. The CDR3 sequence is CASSLFSSLVTGELFF. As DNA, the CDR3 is TGTGCCAGCAGTTTATTTTCTAGCCTTGTCACCGGGGAGCTGTTTTTT.